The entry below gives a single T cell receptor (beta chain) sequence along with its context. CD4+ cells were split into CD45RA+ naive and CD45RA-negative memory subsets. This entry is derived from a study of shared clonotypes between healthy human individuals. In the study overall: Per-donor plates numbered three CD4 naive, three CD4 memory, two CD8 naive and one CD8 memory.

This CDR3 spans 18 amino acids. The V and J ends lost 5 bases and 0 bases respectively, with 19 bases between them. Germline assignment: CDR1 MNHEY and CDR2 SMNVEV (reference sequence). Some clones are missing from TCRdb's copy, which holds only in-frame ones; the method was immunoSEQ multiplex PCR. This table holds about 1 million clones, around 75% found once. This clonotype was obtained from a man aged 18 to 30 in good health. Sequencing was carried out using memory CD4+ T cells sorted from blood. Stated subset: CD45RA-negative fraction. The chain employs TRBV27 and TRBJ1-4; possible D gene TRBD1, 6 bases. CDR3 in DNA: TGTGCCAGCAGTCCCCTAACAGGGCGGGCTGCAACTAATGAAAAACTGTTTTTT. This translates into CASSPLTGRAATNEKLFF. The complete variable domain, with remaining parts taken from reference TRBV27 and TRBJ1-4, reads EAQVTQNPRYLITVTGKKLTVTCSQNMNHEYMSWYRQDPGLGLRQIYYSMNVEVTDKGDVPEGYKVSRKEKRNFPLILESPSPNQTSLYFCASSPLTGRAATNEKLFFGSGTQLSVL.